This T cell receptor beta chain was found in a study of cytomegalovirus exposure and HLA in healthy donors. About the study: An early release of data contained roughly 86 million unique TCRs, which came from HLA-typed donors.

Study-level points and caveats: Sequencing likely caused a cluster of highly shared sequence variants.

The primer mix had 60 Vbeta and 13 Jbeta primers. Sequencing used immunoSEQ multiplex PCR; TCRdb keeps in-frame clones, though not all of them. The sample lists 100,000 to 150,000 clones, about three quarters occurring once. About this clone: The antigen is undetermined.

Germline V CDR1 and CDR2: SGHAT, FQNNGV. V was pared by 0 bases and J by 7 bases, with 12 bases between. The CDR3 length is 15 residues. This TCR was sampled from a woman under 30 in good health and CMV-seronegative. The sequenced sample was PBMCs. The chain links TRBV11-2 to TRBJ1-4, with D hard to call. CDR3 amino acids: CASSLDPGVGEKLFF. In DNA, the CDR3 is TGTGCCAGCAGCTTAGATCCGGGAGTGGGTGAAAAACTGTTTTTT.